The 30 T cell receptor beta chains in this list originate from one sample, sequenced in a study of blood T cell repertoires in COVID-19. Only in-frame clones appear in the TCRdb table, and some are missing; sequencing was by immunoSEQ multiplex PCR. The sample yields some 140,000 clones, 75% to 80% seen once. Input material: peripheral blood. The receptor set was obtained from a man at least 80 years old with acute or convalescent COVID-19.

V gene TRBV5-6 combines with J gene TRBJ2-5; 13 nucleotides agree with TRBD2. CDR1 is SGHDT, CDR2 YYEEEE, per germline. The trim removed 4 bases at V and 6 bases at J, leaving 12 bases unmatched. The CDR3 is 17 residues long. The CDR3 bases are TGTGCCAGCAGCCTCAGGACTAGCGGGGGTGCGGGAAAGACCCAGTACTTC. The encoded protein is CASSLRTSGGAGKTQYF. The full variable domain, completed using reference TRBV5-6 and TRBJ2-5, is DAGVTQSPTHLIKTRGQQVTLRCSPKSGHDTVSWYQQALGQGPQFIFQYYEEEERQRGNFPDRFSGHQFPNYSSELNVNALLLGDSALYLCASSLRTSGGAGKTQYFGPGTRLLVL.

The chain joins TRBV6-5 to TRBJ2-3; 9 positions match TRBD1. CDR1 is MNHEY, CDR2 SVGAGI, per germline. The CDR3 totals 15 residues. V was pared by 5 bases and J by 6 bases, with 9 bases of the junction left unmatched. CDR3 DNA sequence: TGTGCCAGCAGTCAACAGGGGGCGAAGCTCGATACGCAGTATTTT. It translates to CASSQQGAKLDTQYF.

The V gene is TRBV10-3, the J gene TRBJ2-3, with a weak D call TRBD2 (5 bases). Germline-derived CDR1 and CDR2 are ENHRY and SYGVKD. The CDR3 runs to 11 residues. Trimming shortened V by 10 bases and J by 4 bases, and 9 bases separated the two germline ends. The CDR3 spells CATGKPDTQYF. CDR3 nucleotides: TGTGCCACGGGAAAACCAGATACGCAGTATTTT.

This chain joins TRBV5-5 and TRBJ2-3, with 8 bases fitting TRBD2. From germline, CDR1 is SGHKS and CDR2 YYEKEE (reference sequence). V lost 4 bases to trimming and J lost 1 base; unmatched junction nucleotides: 5. The CDR3 is 15 residues long. CDR3 nucleotides: TGTGCCAGCAGCCCATGGCGGGGGGGCACAGATACGCAGTATTTT. Protein: CASSPWRGGTDTQYF.

This clone was recorded once. The genes are TRBV11-3 and TRBJ2-3; TRBD2 is a possible D gene (6 bases). Germline CDR1 reads SGHNT; CDR2 reads YENEEA. The V and J ends lost 6 bases and 2 bases respectively, with 18 bases between them. This CDR3 is built from 16 residues. CDR3 nucleotide sequence: TGTGCCAGCAGTCCTGGCGGGGACGGCGCCACAGATACGCAGTATTTT. It specifies CASSPGGDGATDTQYF.

V is TRBV6-4 and J is TRBJ2-2; TRBD2 might be the D (6 bases). V was cut by 6 bases and J by 4 bases, with 9 bases left in between. In germline, CDR1 is MRHNA, CDR2 SNTAGT. The CDR3 spans 13 residues. CDR3 sequence: CASSPRGTGELFF. In DNA, the CDR3 is TGTGCCAGCAGCCCGCGGGGCACCGGGGAGCTGTTTTTT.

The chain recombines TRBV7-9 with TRBJ1-1; D call uncertain. Trimming shortened V by 5 bases and J by 2 bases, and 12 bases separated the two germline ends. This CDR3 has 14 amino acids. Per germline, CDR1 SEHNR and CDR2 FQNEAQ (reference sequence). For the CDR3, the DNA is TGTGCCAGCAGCCAGAGACGGGGTAACACTGAAGCTTTCTTT. It translates to CASSQRRGNTEAFF.

This chain uses TRBV19 with TRBJ1-4; D is ambiguous. Looked up from germline, CDR1 is LNHDA and CDR2 is SQIVND (reference sequence). The V and J ends lost 1 base and 8 bases respectively, with 17 bases between them. CDR3 length: 16 residues. CDR3 nucleotides: TGTGCCAGTAGTATAGGGCTCGTGGTCTCCGGGGAAAAACTGTTTTTT. Amino acids: CASSIGLVVSGEKLFF.

As to this clone: The same CDR3 also results from other DNA sequences found in this sample. V gene TRBV5-1 combines with J gene TRBJ2-2; D might be TRBD1 (6 bases). The CDR3 length is 14 residues. Trimming took 5 bases from V and 3 from J, leaving 11 bases between them. CDR1 and CDR2 from the germline V gene are SGHRS and YFSETQ. The CDR3 DNA follows: TGCGCCAGCAGACAGGGTCAAGACACCGGGGAGCTGTTTTTT. Its protein product is CASRQGQDTGELFF.

This chain joins TRBV7-9 and TRBJ2-1; D is unclear. V was pared by 4 bases and J by 0 bases, with 4 bases between. Germline V gene sequence: CDR1 SEHNR, CDR2 FQNEAQ (reference sequence). This CDR3 has 13 residues. CDR3 nucleotide sequence: TGTGCCAGCAGCTCGTTCTCCTACAATGAGCAGTTCTTC. Protein: CASSSFSYNEQFF.

The chain combines TRBV7-8 with TRBJ2-7; 8 bases align to TRBD1. Trimming removed 5 bases from V and 0 bases from J; junction bases left unmatched: 9. Germline V CDR1 and CDR2: SGHVS, FQNEAQ. This CDR3 region has 16 residues. In DNA, the CDR3 is TGTGCCAGCAGCCTCGGACAGGGCCGACTCTCCTACGAGCAGTACTTC. This encodes CASSLGQGRLSYEQYF.

The CDR3 bases are TGTGCCAGCAGCGTAGATAGAGGGGGCCCCCGAGAGACCCAGTACTTC. It translates to CASSVDRGGPRETQYF. The chain carries TRBV9 and TRBJ2-5, with 7 positions matching TRBD1. CDR1 and CDR2 from the germline V gene are SGDLS and YYNGEE. The CDR3 is 16 residues long. V dropped 0 bases and J dropped 4; count of bases not matched to a gene: 9. Variable domain in full (rest from reference TRBV9 and TRBJ2-5): DSGVTQTPKHLITATGQRVTLRCSPRSGDLSVYWYQQSLDQGLQFLIQYYNGEERAKGNILERFSAQQFPDLHSELNLSSLELGDSALYFCASSVDRGGPRETQYFGPGTRLLVL.

This clone appeared a single time. This sequence joins TRBV9 and TRBJ2-3, with 7 nucleotides matching TRBD2. Germline-derived CDR1 and CDR2 are SGDLS and YYNGEE. V lost 5 bases and J lost 3; bases outside the gene matches: 6. The CDR3 spans 14 residues. In nucleotides, the CDR3 is TGTGCCAGCAGTTTACGAGCGGGGACAGATACGCAGTATTTT. This gives the protein CASSLRAGTDTQYF.

This clone was seen many times. The gene calls are TRBV5-5 and TRBJ1-1; D is undetermined. V dropped 7 bases and J dropped 0 bases, with 10 bases sitting between them. Germline CDR1 and CDR2: SGHKS and YYEKEE (reference sequence). This CDR3 contains 13 residues. Here the CDR3 DNA reads TGTGCCAGCTGCCTCGGTGTGAACACTGAAGCTTTCTTT. Its protein is CASCLGVNTEAFF. Based on the CDR3 plus reference TRBV5-5 and TRBJ1-1, the full variable domain is DAGVTQSPTHLIKTRGQQVTLRCSPISGHKSVSWYQQVLGQGPQFIFQYYEKEERGRGNFPDRFSARQFPNYSSELNVNALLLGDSALYLCASCLGVNTEAFFGQGTRLTVV.

This clone appeared a few times. The chain employs TRBV7-2 and TRBJ1-5; no clear D gene. The V end was cut by 2 bases, the J end by 4 bases, with 9 bases between. This CDR3 has 14 residues. Looked up from germline, CDR1 is SGHTA and CDR2 is FQGNSA. The chain's CDR3 is CASSLIQLNQPQHF. The CDR3 region has the DNA TGTGCCAGCAGCTTAATCCAGTTAAATCAGCCCCAGCATTTT.

As DNA, the CDR3 is TGTGCCAGCAGCGAACCCTCCACCCGGGATGGCTACACCTTC. Translating it yields CASSEPSTRDGYTF. The chain uses TRBV28 and TRBJ1-2; D remains unclear. The CDR3 has 14 residues. V shed 6 bases and J shed 6 bases, with 17 bases lying between them. From germline, CDR1 is MDHEN and CDR2 SYDVKM.

The CDR3 sequence is CASSLLGGGGANVLTF. In DNA form, the CDR3 reads TGTGCCAGCAGCCTTTTGGGGGGAGGTGGGGCCAACGTCCTGACTTTC. The genes are TRBV3-1 (or the pseudogene TRBV3-2) and TRBJ2-6, with a tentative D call TRBD2 (6 bases). The CDR3 runs 16 residues. The V gene's germline CDR1 is LGHDT and CDR2 YNNKEL (reference sequence). Deletions cut 4 bases from V and 3 bases from J, with 13 bases between.

This clone was observed many times. The chain joins TRBV13 to TRBJ2-1, with 12 bases matching TRBD1. The germline CDR1 and CDR2 sequences are PRHDT and FYEKMQ (reference sequence). The length of the CDR3 is 16 residues. V trimming: 4 bases; J trimming: 7 bases; junction bases outside the gene matches: 8. The CDR3 loop reads CASSSFGTGGRNEQFF. CDR3 in DNA: TGTGCCAGCAGCTCCTTCGGGACAGGGGGCAGGAATGAGCAGTTCTTC. The variable domain in full, completed from reference TRBV13 and TRBJ2-1, reads AAGVIQSPRHLIKEKRETATLKCYPIPRHDTVYWYQQGPGQDPQFLISFYEKMQSDKGSIPDRFSAQQFSDYHSELNMSSLELGDSALYFCASSSFGTGGRNEQFFGPGTRLTVL.

This clone was detected a few times. V usage is TRBV7-2 and J usage is TRBJ1-2; TRBD1 matches at 7 bases. V shed 4 bases, J shed 2 bases, and the junction held 4 bases outside the gene matches. The germline gives CDR1 SGHTA, CDR2 FQGNSA. The CDR3 is made up of 14 amino acids. CDR3 amino acids: CASSSEGANYGYTF. The DNA of the CDR3 is TGTGCCAGCAGCTCCGAGGGGGCGAACTATGGCTACACCTTC.

The chain couples TRBV7-8 to TRBJ1-1, with 7 bases lining up with TRBD1. From germline, CDR1 is SGHVS and CDR2 FQNEAQ. Trimming at V came to 5 bases and at J to 3 bases, leaving 12 bases not matched to a gene. The CDR3 consists of 16 residues. This CDR3 is CASSTTSLRGDTEAFF. CDR3 DNA: TGTGCCAGCAGCACGACGAGCCTCAGGGGGGACACTGAAGCTTTCTTT.

This clone was recorded a few times. V usage is TRBV14 and J usage is TRBJ1-6; no definite D call. Per the germline V gene, CDR1 is SGHDN and CDR2 is FVKESK. Trimming removed 4 bases at V and 9 bases at J, with 19 bases between. The CDR3 has 16 residues. This CDR3 reads CASSRQNPQHSSPLHF. As DNA, the CDR3 is TGTGCCAGCAGCCGGCAGAACCCCCAACACAGTTCACCCCTCCACTTT.

V is TRBV29-1 and J is TRBJ2-3; 12 bases align to TRBD2. The CDR3 contains 17 residues. The germline CDR1 and CDR2 sequences are SQVTM and ANQGSEA. V trimming: 6 bases; J trimming: 0 bases; junction bases outside the gene matches: 10. The DNA of the CDR3 is TGCAGCGTCGCTCTAGCGGGGGGGACCCTTAGCACAGATACGCAGTATTTT. This translates into CSVALAGGTLSTDTQYF.

V and J are TRBV19 and TRBJ2-7, with 7 positions matching TRBD1. This CDR3 region has 13 residues. The V gene end was trimmed by 7 bases and the J gene end by 0 bases; junction bases not matched to a gene: 3. Germline V gives CDR1 LNHDA, CDR2 SQIVND (reference sequence). Written as DNA, the CDR3 is TGTGCCAGTACCCCAGGGGGCTCCTACGAGCAGTACTTC. It translates to CASTPGGSYEQYF.

There are a few counts of this clone. CDR3 bases: TGTGCCAGCAGGGGGGACGGGAGCTCCTATAATTCACCCCTCCACTTT. Amino acid sequence: CASRGDGSSYNSPLHF. The chain has TRBV6-4 and TRBJ1-6; a weak D match, TRBD1 (5 bases). V lost 6 bases and J lost 0, with 12 bases in between. The CDR3 has 16 amino acids. Germline V gene data show CDR1 as MRHNA and CDR2 as SNTAGT.

The gene calls are TRBV11-2 and TRBJ2-7; TRBD2 agrees at 15 bases. The CDR3 totals 17 residues. The J segment lost 6 bases and the V segment lost 6 bases, leaving 12 bases of the junction unmatched. Germline CDR1 reads SGHAT; CDR2 reads FQNNGV. DNA for the CDR3: TGTGCCAGCAGTAGGACTAGCGGGGGGGCCTGGGGCGTCGAGCAGTACGTC. Encoded protein: CASSRTSGGAWGVEQYV.

This chain uses TRBV7-9 with TRBJ1-2; D is unresolved. The CDR3 covers 14 residues. CDR1 and CDR2 from the germline V gene are SEHNR and FQNEAQ (reference sequence). V lost 3 bases, J lost 4 bases, and 12 bases lay in between. The CDR3 spells CASSLSGNFYGYTF. The CDR3 region has the DNA TGTGCCAGCAGCTTGTCCGGGAACTTCTATGGCTACACCTTC.

This chain joins TRBV12-5 and TRBJ2-3; TRBD2 might be the D (7 bases). The CDR3 spans 17 residues. Trimming cost V 7 bases and J 9 bases, with 29 bases left between them. Germline V gene data show CDR1 as LGHNT and CDR2 as FRNRAP. CDR3 protein: CASASWSAGARPVTQYF. CDR3 nucleotides: TGTGCTAGTGCCAGTTGGTCGGCGGGGGCCCGGCCGGTCACGCAGTATTTT.

Turning to this clone: The same CDR3 arises from other DNA sequences in this sample as well. The chain recombines TRBV6-5 with TRBJ1-2, with 7 bases identical to TRBD1. The CDR3 spans 15 residues. From germline, CDR1 is MNHEY and CDR2 SVGAGI. With V trimmed by 0 bases and J by 5 bases, 6 bases remained unmatched. The CDR3 nucleotides read TGTGCCAGCAGTTACTCGCGCCAGGGGGGTTATGGCTACACCTTC. It yields the protein CASSYSRQGGYGYTF.

The sample holds a few counts of this clone. This chain links TRBV29-1 with TRBJ1-3, with unresolved D. Germline V lookup: CDR1 SQVTM, CDR2 ANQGSEA. V lost 4 bases and J 4 bases, leaving 11 bases between the germline ends. The CDR3 is made up of 13 amino acids. Written as DNA, the CDR3 is TGCAGCGTTGGTTCCGGGGTCGGAAACACCATATATTTT. Translated: CSVGSGVGNTIYF. Full variable domain (rest looked up from reference TRBV29-1 and TRBJ1-3): SAVISQKPSRDICQRGTSLTIQCQVDSQVTMMFWYRQQPGQSLTLIATANQGSEATYESGFVIDKFPISRPNLTFSTLTVSNMSPEDSSIYLCSVGSGVGNTIYFGEGSWLTVV.

The chain carries TRBV28 and TRBJ1-1; no reliable D call. This CDR3 spans 15 amino acids. Germline V gene sequence: CDR1 MDHEN, CDR2 SYDVKM. V dropped 6 bases and J dropped 3 bases, with 17 bases sitting between them. The CDR3 loop is CASRPVGEGYTEAFF. CDR3 nucleotide sequence: TGTGCCAGCAGGCCCGTCGGGGAAGGGTACACTGAAGCTTTCTTT.